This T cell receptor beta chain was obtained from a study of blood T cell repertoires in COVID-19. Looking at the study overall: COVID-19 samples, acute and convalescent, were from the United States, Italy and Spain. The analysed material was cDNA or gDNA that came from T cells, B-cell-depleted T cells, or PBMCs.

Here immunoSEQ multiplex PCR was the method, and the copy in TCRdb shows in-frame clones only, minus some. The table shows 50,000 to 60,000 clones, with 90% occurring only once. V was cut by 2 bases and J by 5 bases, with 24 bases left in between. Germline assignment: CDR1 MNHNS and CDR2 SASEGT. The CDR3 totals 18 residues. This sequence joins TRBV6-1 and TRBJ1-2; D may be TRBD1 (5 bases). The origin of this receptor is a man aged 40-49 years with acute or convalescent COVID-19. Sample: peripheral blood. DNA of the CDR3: TGTGCCAGCAGTGAAACCTCTCTAACGTTTGGAGGGGTATATGGCTACACCTTC. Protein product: CASSETSLTFGGVYGYTF.